Here is one TCR beta chain with its context. The germline CDR1 and CDR2 sequences are GTSNPN and SVGIG (reference sequence). The CDR3 spans 13 residues. V lost 4 bases, J lost 4 bases, and 6 bases stayed unmatched. Produced via immunoSEQ multiplex PCR; TCRdb's table is partial and in-frame only. The top ten clones hold 3.5% to 4.5% of a sample with 100,000 to 120,000 clones, 88% of them seen once. This sample was included in a study of control samples from healthy donors and cancer patients. This chain joins TRBV30 and TRBJ2-5; 7 positions match TRBD2. The specimen sequenced was PBMCs. The receptor comes from a woman aged 60-75 years with lung cancer. CDR3 region: CAWNPGGPETQYF. CDR3 sequence (DNA): TGTGCCTGGAATCCGGGGGGACCAGAGACCCAGTACTTC.